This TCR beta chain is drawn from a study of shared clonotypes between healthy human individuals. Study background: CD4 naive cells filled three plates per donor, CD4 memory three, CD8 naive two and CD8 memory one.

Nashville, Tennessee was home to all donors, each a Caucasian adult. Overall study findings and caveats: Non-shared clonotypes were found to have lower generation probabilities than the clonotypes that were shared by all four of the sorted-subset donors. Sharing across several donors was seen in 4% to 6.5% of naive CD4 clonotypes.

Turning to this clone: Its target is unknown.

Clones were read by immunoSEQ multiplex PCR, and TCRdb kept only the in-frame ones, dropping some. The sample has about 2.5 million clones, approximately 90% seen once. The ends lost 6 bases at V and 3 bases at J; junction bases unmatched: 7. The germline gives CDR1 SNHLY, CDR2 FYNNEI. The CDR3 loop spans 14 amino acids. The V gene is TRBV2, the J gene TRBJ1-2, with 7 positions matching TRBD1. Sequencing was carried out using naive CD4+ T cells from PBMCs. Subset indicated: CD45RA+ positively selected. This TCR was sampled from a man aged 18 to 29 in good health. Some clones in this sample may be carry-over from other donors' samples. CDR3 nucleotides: TGTGCCAGCAGGCCGGGACAGAAACACTATGGCTACACCTTC. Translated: CASRPGQKHYGYTF.